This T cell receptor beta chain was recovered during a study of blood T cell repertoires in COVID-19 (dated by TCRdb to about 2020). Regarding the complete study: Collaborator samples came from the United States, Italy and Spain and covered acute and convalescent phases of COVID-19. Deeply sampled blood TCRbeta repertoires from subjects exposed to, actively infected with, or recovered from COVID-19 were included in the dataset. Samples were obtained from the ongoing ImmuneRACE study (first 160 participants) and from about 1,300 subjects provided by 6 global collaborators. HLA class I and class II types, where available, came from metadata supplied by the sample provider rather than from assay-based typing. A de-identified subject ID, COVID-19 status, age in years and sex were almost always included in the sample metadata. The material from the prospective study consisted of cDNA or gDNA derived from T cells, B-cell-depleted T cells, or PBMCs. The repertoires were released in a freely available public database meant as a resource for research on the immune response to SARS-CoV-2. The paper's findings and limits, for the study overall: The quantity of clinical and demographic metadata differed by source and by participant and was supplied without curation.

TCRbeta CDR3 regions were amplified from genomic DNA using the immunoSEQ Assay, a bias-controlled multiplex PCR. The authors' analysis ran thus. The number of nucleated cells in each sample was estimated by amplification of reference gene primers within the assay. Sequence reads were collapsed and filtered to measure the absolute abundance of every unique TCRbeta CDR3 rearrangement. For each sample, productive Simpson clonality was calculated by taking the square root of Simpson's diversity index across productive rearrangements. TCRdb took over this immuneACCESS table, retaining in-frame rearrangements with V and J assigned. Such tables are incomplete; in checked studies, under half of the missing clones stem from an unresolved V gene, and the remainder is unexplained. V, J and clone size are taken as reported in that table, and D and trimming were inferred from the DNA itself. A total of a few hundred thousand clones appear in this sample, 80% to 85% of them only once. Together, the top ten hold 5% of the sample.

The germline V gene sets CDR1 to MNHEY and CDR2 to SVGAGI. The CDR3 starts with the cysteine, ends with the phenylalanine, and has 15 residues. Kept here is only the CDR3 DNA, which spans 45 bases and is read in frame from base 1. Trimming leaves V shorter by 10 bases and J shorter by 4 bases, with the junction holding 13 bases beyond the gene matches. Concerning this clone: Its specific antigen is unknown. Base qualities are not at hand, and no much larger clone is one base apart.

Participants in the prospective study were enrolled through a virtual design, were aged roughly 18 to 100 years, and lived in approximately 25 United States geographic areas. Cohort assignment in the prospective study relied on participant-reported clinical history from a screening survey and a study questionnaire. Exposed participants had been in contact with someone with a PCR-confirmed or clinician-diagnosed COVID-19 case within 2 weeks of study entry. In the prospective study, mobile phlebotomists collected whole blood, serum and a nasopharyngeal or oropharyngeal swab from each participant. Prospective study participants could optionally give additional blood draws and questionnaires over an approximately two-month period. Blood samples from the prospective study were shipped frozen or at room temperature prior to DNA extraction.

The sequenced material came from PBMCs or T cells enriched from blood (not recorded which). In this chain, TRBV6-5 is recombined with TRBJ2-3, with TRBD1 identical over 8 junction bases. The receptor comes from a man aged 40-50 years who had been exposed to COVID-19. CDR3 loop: CATRTGTGYADTQYF. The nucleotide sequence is TGTGCCACTCGAACCGGGACAGGATATGCAGATACGCAGTATTTT.